What follows are 10 T cell receptor beta chains derived from one specimen sequenced in a study of shared clonotypes between healthy human individuals. The assay was immunoSEQ multiplex PCR, and TCRdb's table has in-frame clones only and misses some. The data contain fewer than 1 million clones, 96% of them singletons. The naive CD8 fraction comprised CD45RO-negative cells positively selected for CCR7 and excluded terminally differentiated effector memory CD45RA+ cells. Sequenced input: naive CD8+ T cells sorted from blood. The receptor source for this set is a man under 40 in good health.

The gene calls are TRBV7-9 and TRBJ2-7; D remains ambiguous. Trimming left V 6 bases short and J 6 bases short, with 15 bases between. The CDR3 totals 13 residues. Germline-derived CDR1 and CDR2 are SEHNR and FQNEAQ (reference sequence). The CDR3 DNA is TGTGCCAGCAGTCTAGAACTATCTTTCGAGCAGTACTTC. Its translation: CASSLELSFEQYF.

V gene TRBV6-5 combines with J gene TRBJ2-2; D is unclear. Trimming pared 2 bases from V and 7 bases from J, leaving 5 bases between. From germline, CDR1 is MNHEY and CDR2 SVGAGI. This CDR3 has 12 amino acids. In DNA form, the CDR3 reads TGTGCCAGCAGTTACGACGTCGGGGAGCTGTTTTTT. Its translation: CASSYDVGELFF.

The CDR3 protein is CASSTRGENTGELFF. The CDR3 DNA sequence: TGTGCCAGCAGCACCAGGGGGGAAAACACCGGGGAGCTGTTTTTT. The chain carries TRBV13 and TRBJ2-2, with TRBD1 as a possible D gene (7 bases). The V gene's germline CDR1 is PRHDT and CDR2 FYEKMQ (reference sequence). The CDR3 spans 15 residues. Trimming stripped 5 bases from V and 2 bases from J, with 12 bases between.

The gene calls are TRBV15 and TRBJ2-7; tentative D call: TRBD2 (6 bases). Trimming took off 4 bases at V and 0 bases at J, with 13 bases between the two ends. CDR1 LNHNV and CDR2 YYDKDF come from the germline V gene (reference sequence). CDR3 length equals 15 residues. CDR3 nucleotide sequence: TGTGCCACCAGCAAACCGGGACTCAGCTCCTACGAGCAGTACTTC. This gives the protein CATSKPGLSSYEQYF.

As for this clone: The sample contains more than one DNA sequence encoding this CDR3. Written as DNA, the CDR3 is TGTGCCAGCAGCAAAAACACTGAAGCTTTCTTT. This encodes CASSKNTEAFF. V and J are TRBV21-1 and TRBJ1-1. TRBV21-1 is given as a pseudogene. CDR3 length equals 11 residues.

This clone came up once. The chain uses TRBV7-9 and TRBJ1-4, with D tentatively TRBD1 (6 bases). Trimming cost V 0 bases and J 4 bases, with 21 bases left between them. The CDR3 is made up of 19 amino acids. Germline CDR1 SEHNR, CDR2 FQNEAQ (reference sequence). The CDR3 loop reads CASSLAFGSPEGGNEKLFF. CDR3 nucleotide sequence: TGTGCCAGCAGCTTAGCGTTCGGAAGCCCCGAGGGGGGTAATGAAAAACTGTTTTTT.

This clone was observed a handful of times. The chain employs TRBV10-3 and TRBJ2-7, with 8 bases aligning to TRBD2. The germline CDR1 and CDR2 sequences are ENHRY and SYGVKD. The CDR3 is 15 amino acids. The V segment lost 6 bases and the J segment 0 bases; nucleotides outside the gene matches: 7. Here the CDR3 reads CAISTSGGSSYEQYF. The CDR3 nucleotides read TGTGCCATCAGCACTAGCGGAGGAAGCTCCTACGAGCAGTACTTC.

The chain carries TRBV6-6 and TRBJ2-1; TRBD2 matches at 9 bases. V dropped 2 bases and J dropped 6; count of bases not matched to a gene: 5. Germline CDR1 reads MNHNY; CDR2 reads SVGAGI (reference sequence). The CDR3 runs 15 residues. The CDR3 region has the DNA TGTGCCAGCAGTTACACAGGACTAGCGTCCAATGAGCAGTTCTTC. Translating it yields CASSYTGLASNEQFF.

The rearrangement uses TRBV10-1 and TRBJ2-4; possible D gene TRBD1, 5 bases. The V end lost 10 bases, the J end lost 5 bases, and 21 bases lay between the germline ends. Germline CDR1 and CDR2: WNHNN and SYGVQD (reference sequence). The CDR3 runs to 15 residues. As DNA, the CDR3 is TGCGCCACCGAGCTCAAAAACGACAGACAAAACATTCAGTACTTC. Its translation is CATELKNDRQNIQYF.

This clone occurred once. This chain uses TRBV7-9 with TRBJ2-7; D might be TRBD2 (5 bases). Germline V gene lookup returns CDR1 SEHNR and CDR2 FQNEAQ (reference sequence). The CDR3 sequence is 14 residues long. V was trimmed by 3 bases and J by 6 bases, leaving 15 bases between them. The CDR3 DNA reads as TGTGCCAGCAGCTTTCCGGGTTTAAGCGGCGAGCAGTACTTC. Its protein product is CASSFPGLSGEQYF.